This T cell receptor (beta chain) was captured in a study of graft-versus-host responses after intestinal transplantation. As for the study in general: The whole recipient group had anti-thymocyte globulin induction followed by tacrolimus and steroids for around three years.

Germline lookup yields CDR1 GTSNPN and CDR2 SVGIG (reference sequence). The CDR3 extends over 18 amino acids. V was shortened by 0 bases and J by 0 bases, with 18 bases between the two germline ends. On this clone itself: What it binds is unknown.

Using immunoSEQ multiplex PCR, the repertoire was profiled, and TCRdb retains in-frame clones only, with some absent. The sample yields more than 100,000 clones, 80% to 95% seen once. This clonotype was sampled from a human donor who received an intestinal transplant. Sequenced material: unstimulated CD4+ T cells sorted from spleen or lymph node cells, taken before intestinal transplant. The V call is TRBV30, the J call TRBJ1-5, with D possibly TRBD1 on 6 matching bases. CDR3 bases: TGTGCCTGGAGTGTAGAGGGGGAAATGGTCAATAGCAATCAGCCCCAGCATTTT. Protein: CAWSVEGEMVNSNQPQHF. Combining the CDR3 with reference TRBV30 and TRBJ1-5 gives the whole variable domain SQTIHQWPATLVQPVGSPLSLECTVEGTSNPNLYWYRQAAGRGLQLLFYSVGIGQISSEVPQNLSASRPQDRQFILSSKKLLLSDSGFYLCAWSVEGEMVNSNQPQHFGDGTRLSIL.